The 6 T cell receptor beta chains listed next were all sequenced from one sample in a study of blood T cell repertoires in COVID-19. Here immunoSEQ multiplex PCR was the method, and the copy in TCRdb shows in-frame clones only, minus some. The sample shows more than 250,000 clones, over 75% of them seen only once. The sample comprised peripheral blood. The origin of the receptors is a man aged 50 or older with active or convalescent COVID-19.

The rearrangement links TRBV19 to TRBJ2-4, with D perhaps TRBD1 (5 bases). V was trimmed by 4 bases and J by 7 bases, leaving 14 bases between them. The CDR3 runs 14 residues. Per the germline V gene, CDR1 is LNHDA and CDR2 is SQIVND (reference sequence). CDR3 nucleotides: TGTGCCAGTAGTAGGGGCGGCGCGGAGAACATTCAGTACTTC. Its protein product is CASSRGGAENIQYF.

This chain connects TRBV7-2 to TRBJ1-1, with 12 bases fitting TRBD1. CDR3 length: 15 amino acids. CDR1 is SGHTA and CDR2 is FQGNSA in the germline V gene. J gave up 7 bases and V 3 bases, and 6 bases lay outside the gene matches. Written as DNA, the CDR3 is TGTGCCAGCAGCTTTTACGGGACAGGGGGCGGTGAAGCTTTCTTT. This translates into CASSFYGTGGGEAFF.

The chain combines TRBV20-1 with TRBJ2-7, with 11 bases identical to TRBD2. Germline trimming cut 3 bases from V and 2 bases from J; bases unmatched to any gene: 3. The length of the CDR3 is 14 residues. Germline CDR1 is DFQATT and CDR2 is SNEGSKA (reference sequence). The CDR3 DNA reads TGCAGTGCTAGTAAACTAGCGGGAGCCTACGAGCAGTACTTC. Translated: CSASKLAGAYEQYF.

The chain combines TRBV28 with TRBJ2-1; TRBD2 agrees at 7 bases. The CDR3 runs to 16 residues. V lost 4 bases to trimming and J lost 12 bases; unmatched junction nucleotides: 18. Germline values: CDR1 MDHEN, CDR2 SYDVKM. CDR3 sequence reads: CASSSPREPLKTRQFF. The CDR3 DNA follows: TGTGCCAGCAGTTCTCCGCGGGAGCCCCTAAAAACACGGCAGTTCTTC.

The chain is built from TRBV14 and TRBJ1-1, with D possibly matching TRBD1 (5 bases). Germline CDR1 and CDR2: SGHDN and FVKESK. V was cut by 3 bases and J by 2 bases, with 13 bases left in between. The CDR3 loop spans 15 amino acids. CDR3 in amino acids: CASSHGRVANTEAFF. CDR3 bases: TGTGCCAGCAGCCATGGCAGGGTTGCAAACACTGAAGCTTTCTTT.

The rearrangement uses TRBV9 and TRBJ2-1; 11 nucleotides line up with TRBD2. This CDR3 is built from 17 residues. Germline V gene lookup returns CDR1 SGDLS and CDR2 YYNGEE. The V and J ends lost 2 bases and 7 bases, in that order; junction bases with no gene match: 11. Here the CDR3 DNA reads TGTGCCAGCAGCGTTTCCATGGGGACTAGCGGTACAAATGAGCAGTTCTTC. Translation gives CASSVSMGTSGTNEQFF.